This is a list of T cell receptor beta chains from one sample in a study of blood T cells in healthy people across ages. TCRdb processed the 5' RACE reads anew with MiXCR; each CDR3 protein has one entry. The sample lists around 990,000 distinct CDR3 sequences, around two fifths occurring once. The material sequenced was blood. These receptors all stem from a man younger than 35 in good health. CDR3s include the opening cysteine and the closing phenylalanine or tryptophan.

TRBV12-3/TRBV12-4	CASSFGTVAYF
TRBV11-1	CASSSKLSRGRSYNEQFF
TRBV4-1	CASSQVKRTWGNSPLHF
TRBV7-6	CASSLRGGSEKLFF
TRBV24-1	CATSGGRQGYNEQFF
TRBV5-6	CASSSGPGVPGELFF
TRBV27	CASSLKLYSNQPQHF
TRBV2	CASSEWEGHSSDTQYF
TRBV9	CASAAGAYGYTF
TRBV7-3	CASSLWGTGTYNEQFF
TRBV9	CASSVGWGQSLNSPLHF
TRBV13	CASSLRDRQENYGYTF
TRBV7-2	CASSWGTGHNEKLFF
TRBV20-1	CSASPPGPDTQYF
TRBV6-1	CASTLDRGAYNEQYF
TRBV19	CASTTWTGNDYGYTF
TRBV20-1	CSARENWQGGQPQHF
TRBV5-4	CASSTDGETYNEQFF
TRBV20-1	CSARQTGDNEQFF
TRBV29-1	CSVVGFGPRTDTQYF
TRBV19	CASSSQVNYGYTF
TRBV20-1	CSARDLKATEAFF
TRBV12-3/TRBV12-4	CASSSGIDGYTF
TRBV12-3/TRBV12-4	CASHSEVNTEAFF